The rows below give T cell receptor beta chains drawn from one sample of a study of cytomegalovirus exposure and HLA in healthy donors. Here immunoSEQ multiplex PCR was the method, and the copy in TCRdb shows in-frame clones only, minus some. Here the sample spans about 120,000 clones, 60% to 85% being singletons. The specimen was PBMCs. Receptors were obtained from a woman between 40 and 55 years old in good health and CMV-seropositive. CDR3s include the opening cysteine and the closing phenylalanine or tryptophan. Each record gives: V gene, J gene, clone size, D gene, CDR3 length, CDR3 protein, CDR3 DNA. A D gene is named only where the DNA matches it firmly. Size is omitted from some rows. Given values are once, few, many or a class for expanded clones.

>TRBV5-6|TRBJ1-1|NA|TRBD1|14
CASSLDRGNTEAFF
TGTGCCAGCAGCTTAGACAGGGGGAACACTGAAGCTTTCTTT
>TRBV19|TRBJ1-4|NA|TRBD1|14
CASRRTGWSEKLFF
TGTGCCAGTAGGCGGACAGGGTGGAGTGAAAAACTGTTTTTT
>TRBV6-1|TRBJ2-1|NA|TRBD2|16
CASSEIERGGIYEQFF
TGTGCCAGCAGTGAAATAGAGCGGGGGGGCATCTATGAGCAGTTCTTC
>TRBV5-1|TRBJ1-3|NA|NA|16
CASSLQGIGSGNTIYF
TGCGCCAGCAGCTTACAGGGCATTGGCTCTGGAAACACCATATATTTT
>TRBV7-9|TRBJ1-1|NA|NA|11
CASSSYTEAFF
TGTGCCAGCAGCTCCTACACTGAAGCTTTCTTT
>TRBV5-1|TRBJ2-5|NA|NA|13
CASSLEASETQYF
TGCGCCAGCAGCTTGGAAGCCTCAGAGACCCAGTACTTC
>TRBV5-1|TRBJ2-7|NA|NA|15
CASSSHTGSSYEQYF
TGCGCCAGCAGCTCGCATACGGGGAGCTCCTACGAGCAGTACTTC
>TRBV25-1|TRBJ1-2|NA|NA|16
CASSDLLVREVGGYTF
TGTGCCAGCAGTGACTTATTGGTGAGGGAAGTGGGTGGCTACACCTTC
>TRBV7-9|TRBJ2-1|NA|NA|12
CASSLGLPWGFF
TGTGCCAGCAGCTTAGGACTACCCTGGGGGTTCTTC
>TRBV6-4|TRBJ2-5|NA|TRBD2|15
CASSANGGARETQYF
TGTGCCAGCAGTGCAAACGGGGGGGCCAGGGAGACCCAGTACTTC
>TRBV30|TRBJ2-7|NA|NA|10
CAWGRYEQYF
TGTGCCTGGGGGAGATACGAGCAGTACTTC
>TRBV7-8|TRBJ1-2|NA|NA|15
CASSLGGSRPYGYTF
TGTGCCAGCAGCTTAGGAGGTTCTCGTCCCTATGGCTACACCTTC
>TRBV19|TRBJ1-5|few|NA|14
CASSADSYNQPQHF
TGTGCCAGTAGCGCGGACAGTTACAATCAGCCCCAGCATTTT
>TRBV5-1|TRBJ2-7|few|TRBD1|15
CASSLGGTAEYEQYF
TGCGCCAGCAGCTTGGGAGGGACAGCCGAGTACGAGCAGTACTTC
>TRBV10-3|TRBJ1-1|NA|NA|11
CAIRGGTEAFF
TGTGCCATCCGCGGGGGTACTGAAGCTTTCTTT
>TRBV9|TRBJ1-3|NA|NA|13
CASSAGSGNTIYF
TGTGCCAGCAGCGCTGGTAGTGGAAACACCATATATTTT
>TRBV6-5|TRBJ1-2|few|TRBD1|12
CASSYTGVGYTF
TGTGCCAGCAGTTACACAGGGGTCGGCTACACCTTC
>TRBV5-6|TRBJ1-1|few|TRBD1|14
CASSSRGQGLQAFF
TGTGCCAGCAGCTCCCGCGGACAGGGGCTACAAGCTTTCTTT
>TRBV5-6|TRBJ1-3|NA|NA|15
CASSLYSPPGNTIYF
TGTGCCAGCAGCTTGTACAGCCCCCCCGGAAACACCATATATTTT
>TRBV27|TRBJ2-2|once|NA|13
CASTGFGTGELFF
TGTGCCAGTACAGGGTTTGGGACCGGGGAGCTGTTTTTT
>TRBV2|TRBJ1-5|few|TRBD1|15
CASSGQGLSNQPQHF
TGTGCCAGCAGTGGACAGGGATTGAGCAATCAGCCCCAGCATTTT
>TRBV6-5|TRBJ2-7|NA|TRBD2|16
CASSSPGLAGAREQYF
TGTGCCAGCAGTTCACCGGGACTAGCGGGGGCAAGGGAGCAGTACTTC
>TRBV7-9|TRBJ2-6|once|NA|14
CASERGSGANVLTF
TGTGCCAGCGAGAGAGGATCTGGGGCCAACGTCCTGACTTTC
>TRBV9|TRBJ2-7|NA|TRBD1|14
CASSVMTGSYEQYF
TGTGCCAGCAGCGTAATGACAGGGAGCTACGAGCAGTACTTC
>TRBV5-1|TRBJ2-3|NA|TRBD2|16
CASRGLAGGVTDTQYF
TGCGCCAGCAGGGGACTAGCGGGGGGCGTCACAGATACGCAGTATTTT
>TRBV7-8|TRBJ1-1|NA|TRBD1|15
CASSLEGGKDTEAFF
TGTGCCAGCAGCTTAGAAGGGGGCAAGGACACTGAAGCTTTCTTT
>TRBV30|TRBJ2-1|NA|NA|13
CAEGRVSYNEQFF
TGTGCCGAGGGAAGGGTCTCCTACAATGAGCAGTTCTTC
>TRBV27|TRBJ1-4|NA|TRBD1|14
CASSTRQGNEKLFF
TGTGCCAGCAGCACCCGACAGGGTAATGAAAAACTGTTTTTT
>TRBV5-1|TRBJ1-1|NA|NA|13
CASSFDRYTEAFF
TGCGCCAGCAGCTTCGACAGATACACTGAAGCTTTCTTT
>TRBV5-1|TRBJ2-1|NA|TRBD2|17
CASSLGSGGPSYNEQFF
TGCGCCAGCAGCTTGGGTAGCGGGGGGCCCTCCTACAATGAGCAGTTCTTC
>TRBV6-5|TRBJ2-3|NA|NA|14
CASSYSGGTDTQYF
TGTGCCAGCAGTTACTCGGGCGGCACAGATACGCAGTATTTT